This T cell receptor (beta chain) was observed in a study of blood T cell repertoires in COVID-19. Looking at the study overall: COVID-19 samples collected from the United States, Italy and Spain covered acute and convalescent phases.

The data were produced by immunoSEQ multiplex PCR, yet TCRdb's version contains in-frame clones alone and is incomplete. In the table there are roughly 80,000 clones, over 75% of which are singletons. In germline, CDR1 is MDHEN, CDR2 SYDVKM. The CDR3 consists of 13 residues. Trimming shortened V by 4 bases and J by 6 bases, and 10 bases separated the two germline ends. Sequencing used peripheral blood. The TCR sequence derives from a human donor in a cohort sampled during active COVID-19. The chain joins TRBV28 to TRBJ1-5; no clear D. The CDR3 reads CASSSLVRQPQHF. The CDR3 DNA is TGTGCCAGCAGTTCACTAGTCCGTCAGCCCCAGCATTTT. Filled out from reference TRBV28 and TRBJ1-5, the complete variable domain reads DVKVTQSSRYLVKRTGEKVFLECVQDMDHENMFWYRQDPGLGLRLIYFSYDVKMKEKGDIPEGYSVSREKKERFSLILESASTNQTSMYLCASSSLVRQPQHFGDGTRLSIL.